This T cell receptor beta chain originates from a study of spatial heterogeneity in lung cancer. Study at large: There were, on average, more than 9.5 raw-read appearances for each unique TCR and UMI combination. Study findings and constraints: Circulating ubiquitous expanded tumor TCRs were observed more frequently at resection than at follow-up.

Each molecule of TCR cDNA was tagged with one unique molecular identifier. TCRdb ran MiXCR on the 5' RACE reads and lists one entry per CDR3 protein. The sample yields about 36,000 distinct CDR3 sequences, roughly 5% seen once. The CDR3 is made up of 17 amino acids. Per germline, CDR1 SGHRS and CDR2 YFSETQ. Trimming cost V 0 bases and J 0 bases, with 10 bases left between them. For this clonotype: Its antigen remains unidentified.

Time point here: sample taken at primary tumor resection. Researchers sequenced whole RNA taken from tumor, nontumor lung or frozen PBMC without sorting. Patients with untreated early-stage non-small cell lung cancer, numbering 72, were the donors. This TCR was sampled from a female donor with early-stage non-small cell lung cancer. Sequenced material: PBMCs, taken at surgery. The chain combines TRBV5-1 with TRBJ1-6; D is undetermined. CDR3 residues: CASSLGLSDSYNSPLHF. The CDR3 DNA is TGCGCCAGCAGCTTGGGATTATCTGACTCCTATAATTCACCCCTCCACTTT.